One and the same sample provided the 31 T cell receptor beta chains below, sequenced in a study of T cells after yellow fever vaccination. TCRdb independently ran MiXCR on the 5' RACE reads; one entry per CDR3 protein. The sample has 50,000 to 75,000 distinct CDR3 sequences; approximately 6.1% are singletons. The sample here was PBMCs, either bulk or a sorted T-cell subset (CD4+, CD8+, memory, or dextramer-sorted; not recorded which), taken on the day of the yellow fever booster vaccination. The receptors come from a man between 18 and 29 years old who received the YFV17D yellow fever vaccine.

This clonotype occurred a few times. J is TRBJ2-1 and V is TRBV11-1; maybe TRBD2 (5 bases). Germline-derived CDR1 and CDR2 are SGHAT and FQDESV (reference sequence). The CDR3 is 13 residues long. V was shortened by 4 bases and J by 9 bases, with 13 bases between the two germline ends. CDR3: CASSSGGAPEQFF. CDR3 sequence (DNA): TGTGCCAGCAGCTCCGGAGGAGCCCCTGAGCAGTTCTTC.

This clonotype appeared many times. This chain uses TRBV7-3 with TRBJ2-5; 8 nucleotides match TRBD2. The CDR3 spans 14 residues. Germline values: CDR1 SGHTA, CDR2 FQGTGA. The J segment lost 5 bases and the V segment lost 6 bases, leaving 8 bases of the junction unmatched. Here the CDR3 DNA reads TGTGCCAGCAGTCCGAGCGGGGGAACGGAGACCCAGTACTTC. Its protein is CASSPSGGTETQYF.

This sequence joins TRBV9 and TRBJ1-5; TRBD1 is a possible D gene (5 bases). CDR1 is SGDLS and CDR2 is YYNGEE in the germline V gene. This CDR3 spans 16 amino acids. V lost 2 bases and J 0 bases, leaving 12 bases between the germline ends. The chain's CDR3 is CASSVGRDISNQPQHF. The CDR3 DNA sequence: TGTGCCAGCAGCGTGGGGCGTGACATTAGCAATCAGCCCCAGCATTTT.

This clonotype was counted between two and nine times. V gene TRBV15 combines with J gene TRBJ2-7; 10 nucleotides line up with TRBD1. V gave up 6 bases and J gave up 5 bases; unmatched junction bases: 10. CDR1 LNHNV and CDR2 YYDKDF come from the germline V gene (reference sequence). CDR3 length: 15 residues. The CDR3 DNA reads TGTGCCACCAGAAAGCCGGGACAGGGGATTAACGAGCAGTACTTC. It specifies CATRKPGQGINEQYF.

About this clonotype: Its ends do not fully match the called genes, so a read error is possible. The V and J genes are TRBV7-9 and TRBJ2-2; D is ambiguous. CDR3 length: 17 amino acids. Germline CDR1 and CDR2: SEHNR and FQNEAQ (reference sequence). CDR3 loop: CSSSPPPPARPTGELFF. Written as DNA, the CDR3 is TGTTCCAGCAGCCCACCCCCCCCGGCCCGGCCGACCGGGGAGCTGTTTTTT.

In this sample, this clonotype turned up many times. The J gene is TRBJ2-5, the V gene TRBV20-1, with 8 positions matching TRBD2. CDR1 DFQATT and CDR2 SNEGSKA come from the germline V gene (reference sequence). With 4 bases clipped from V and 2 bases from J, the junction kept 3 bases outside the gene matches. This CDR3 has 13 residues. CDR3 in DNA: TGCAGTGCTATCAGCGGGGGTCAAGAGACCCAGTACTTC. Encoded protein: CSAISGGQETQYF.

This clonotype has just a few counts. The V call is TRBV30, the J call TRBJ2-3, with D possibly being TRBD1 or TRBD2 (5 bases each). Germline values: CDR1 GTSNPN, CDR2 SVGIG (reference sequence). Deletions cut 5 bases from V and 4 bases from J, with 16 bases between. The CDR3 consists of 14 residues. The DNA of the CDR3 is TGTGCCTGGTCTACGGGACCGGGCGCAGATACGCAGTATTTT. It translates to CAWSTGPGADTQYF.

The V and J genes are TRBV7-2 and TRBJ2-7; 10 bases line up with TRBD1. This CDR3 contains 14 residues. The V gene's germline CDR1 is SGHTA and CDR2 FQGNSA. The V gene end was trimmed by 6 bases and the J gene end by 5 bases; junction bases not matched to a gene: 7. Here the CDR3 DNA reads TGTGCCAGCAGTTCGACAGGGGGCCCCCACGAGCAGTACGTC. Encoded protein: CASSSTGGPHEQYV.

This clonotype was seen a handful of times. The chain joins TRBV5-1 to TRBJ1-1; D gene ambiguous. CDR1 and CDR2 from the germline V gene are SGHRS and YFSETQ. The ends were cut back, 4 bases at V and 1 base at J, with 11 bases in the middle. The CDR3 extends over 14 amino acids. DNA of the CDR3: TGCGCCAGCAGCATAGCCCAGGCGAACACTGAAGCTTTCTTT. Amino acid sequence: CASSIAQANTEAFF.

This clonotype was found a few times. This sequence joins TRBV20-1 and TRBJ1-4, with D possibly TRBD1 on 5 matching bases. V lost 0 bases and J 10 bases, leaving 9 bases between the germline ends. Germline values: CDR1 DFQATT, CDR2 SNEGSKA (reference sequence). The CDR3 has 12 amino acids. Written as DNA, the CDR3 is TGCAGTGCTAGAGATGGGGGAGGAAAACTGTTTTTT. Protein sequence: CSARDGGGKLFF.

This clonotype showed up many times. The V call is TRBV4-1, the J call TRBJ1-4; D uncertain. CDR3 length equals 15 residues. The germline gives CDR1 MGHRA, CDR2 YSYEKL. Trimming took 1 base from V and 7 from J, leaving 13 bases between them. The CDR3 sequence is CASSQAQLLGEKLFF. The CDR3 nucleotides read TGCGCCAGCAGCCAAGCTCAGTTGTTAGGTGAAAAACTGTTTTTT.

In this sample, this clonotype turned up many times. The genes are TRBV4-3 and TRBJ2-2; a weak D match, TRBD1 (6 bases). Germline V lookup: CDR1 LGHNA, CDR2 YSLEER. The germline V and J ends were trimmed by 5 bases and 1 base, with 8 bases remaining between them. This CDR3 has 14 amino acids. The CDR3, as DNA: TGCGCCAGCAGCGAAGGGGGGAACACCGGGGAGCTGTTTTTT. It yields the protein CASSEGGNTGELFF.

A few counts support this clonotype. In DNA form, the CDR3 reads TGTGCCAGCAGCTCCGGACTAGCGGGAGATACGCAGTATTTT. It is translated as CASSSGLAGDTQYF. V is TRBV7-3 and J is TRBJ2-3, with TRBD2 identical over 11 bases. Germline CDR1 SGHTA, CDR2 FQGTGA. V lost 4 bases to trimming and J lost 5 bases; unmatched junction nucleotides: 2. This CDR3 has 14 amino acids.

This sequence joins TRBV4-3 and TRBJ1-1; possibly TRBD1 for D (6 bases). Germline CDR1 is LGHNA and CDR2 is YSLEER. Trimming left V 3 bases short and J 0 bases short, with 26 bases between. There are 20 residues in the CDR3. The CDR3 sequence: CASSQLDGWRTEPMNTEAFF. CDR3 in DNA: TGCGCCAGCAGCCAGCTCGATGGCTGGCGGACAGAACCTATGAACACTGAAGCTTTCTTT.

This clonotype was observed many times. The chain is built from TRBV29-1 and TRBJ2-2; 12 positions match TRBD2. CDR3 length equals 17 residues. Unmatched junction bases numbered 5, after V lost 1 base and J lost 2 bases. CDR1 is SQVTM and CDR2 is ANQGSEA in the germline V gene. CDR3 residues: CSVEAPGLAGNTGELFF. The DNA for the CDR3 is TGCAGCGTTGAAGCTCCAGGACTAGCGGGAAACACCGGGGAGCTGTTTTTT.

This clonotype was counted many times. This chain uses TRBV4-3 with TRBJ1-4; 10 bases line up with TRBD1. Germline V gene sequence: CDR1 LGHNA, CDR2 YSLEER. This CDR3 region has 16 residues. The junction had 6 bases not matched to a gene; V was cut back by 0 bases and J by 8 bases. CDR3 region: CASSQDPGTGVEKLFF. In DNA form, the CDR3 reads TGCGCCAGCAGCCAAGATCCGGGGACAGGGGTCGAAAAACTGTTTTTT.

This clonotype was picked up many times. The chain links TRBV7-9 to TRBJ1-2, with no clear D. CDR1 is SEHNR, CDR2 FQNEAQ, per germline (reference sequence). The CDR3 spans 12 residues. Trimming left V 1 base short and J 6 bases short, with 6 bases between. The DNA for the CDR3 is TGTGCCAGCAGCTTAGTGACAAATGGCTACACCTTC. It is translated as CASSLVTNGYTF.

This clonotype was counted many times. CDR3: CASSFSFGEQFF. The CDR3 nucleotides are TGCGCCAGCAGTTTCTCCTTCGGGGAGCAGTTCTTC. The rearrangement joins TRBV23-1 to TRBJ2-1; unclear D gene. TRBV23-1 is treated as an ORF (open reading frame) with a function not yet certain. V lost 5 bases, J lost 10 bases, and 12 bases lay in between. The CDR3 length is 12 residues.

There are many counts of this clonotype. The V and J genes are TRBV6-5 and TRBJ2-5; TRBD1 matches 9 bases. The CDR3 is 15 amino acids. V was clipped by 0 bases and J by 4 bases; unmatched bases: 3. Per the germline V gene, CDR1 is MNHEY and CDR2 is SVGAGI. The CDR3 DNA is TGTGCCAGCAGTTACTCTCCGACAGGGGGAGAGACCCAGTACTTC. Protein: CASSYSPTGGETQYF.

The table lists this clonotype with a count of one. A much bigger clone sits one base away, suggesting this may be a read error. The chain is built from TRBV6-2 or TRBV6-3 and TRBJ2-4; D gene ambiguous. The CDR3 sequence is 11 residues long. CDR1 and CDR2 (germline): MNHEY, SVGEGT. The CDR3 spells CASSSKNTQYF. The CDR3, as DNA: TGTGCCAGCAGTTCCAAAAACACTCAGTACTTC.

The V gene is TRBV6-6, the J gene TRBJ1-1, with D possibly being TRBD1 (5 bases). Germline lookup yields CDR1 MNHNY and CDR2 SVGAGI (reference sequence). This CDR3 region has 15 residues. V dropped 6 bases and J dropped 5 bases, with 19 bases sitting between them. CDR3 region: CASSYEYRGGTEAFF. CDR3 in DNA: TGTGCCAGCAGCTACGAATATAGGGGCGGAACTGAAGCTTTCTTT.

This clonotype occurred a few times. The chain couples TRBV7-2 to TRBJ1-1, with a weak D call TRBD1 (5 bases). The germline gives CDR1 SGHTA, CDR2 FQGNSA. The V and J ends lost 4 bases and 7 bases respectively, with 19 bases between them. The CDR3 consists of 15 residues. CDR3: CASSSEGAGTNEAFF. The CDR3 nucleotides read TGTGCCAGCAGCTCCGAAGGGGCAGGGACGAATGAAGCTTTCTTT.

In its sample, this clonotype was seen many times. The V call is TRBV7-9, the J call TRBJ2-1; the match to TRBD2 covers 10 bases. J was trimmed by 8 bases and V by 2 bases; bases with no gene match: 6. The CDR3 totals 15 residues. The germline CDR1 and CDR2 sequences are SEHNR and FQNEAQ (reference sequence). CDR3 amino acids: CASSLRSGGQDEQFF. The CDR3 region has the DNA TGTGCCAGCAGCTTACGTAGCGGGGGGCAGGATGAGCAGTTCTTC.

Of note for this clonotype: This sequence may be a read error, since a much larger clone differs from it by one base. V usage is TRBV12-3 or TRBV12-4 and J usage is TRBJ1-4; no clear D. This CDR3 comprises 14 residues. The DNA of the CDR3 is TGTGGCAGCAGTAAGCAGAAGTGGCTTGAAAAACTGTTTTTT. Translated, it gives CGSSKQKWLEKLFF.

This clonotype has more than one count but fewer than ten. This chain uses TRBV7-9 with TRBJ2-3; D remains ambiguous. V shed 5 bases and J shed 0 bases, with 12 bases lying between them. Germline values: CDR1 SEHNR, CDR2 FQNEAQ (reference sequence). CDR3 length equals 15 residues. The CDR3 DNA is TGTGCCAGCAGCGGAGTGGCTGCTAGCACAGATACGCAGTATTTT. It yields the protein CASSGVAASTDTQYF.

This clonotype showed up many times. V and J are TRBV6-6 and TRBJ2-7; TRBD1 matches 7 bases. Looked up from germline, CDR1 is MNHNY and CDR2 is SVGAGI (reference sequence). V trimming: 0 bases; J trimming: 1 base; junction bases outside the gene matches: 3. The CDR3 is 15 amino acids. The CDR3 nucleotides are TGTGCCAGCAGTTACTCGACAGGGATGTCCTACGAGCAGTACGTC. Its protein product is CASSYSTGMSYEQYV.

The table lists this clonotype with many counts. The rearrangement uses TRBV6-2 or TRBV6-3 and TRBJ2-1; no clear D. This CDR3 region has 12 residues. Trimming stripped 2 bases from V and 10 bases from J, with 9 bases between. From germline, CDR1 is MNHEY and CDR2 SVGEGT. The CDR3 loop is CASSYLDVEQFF. The CDR3 DNA follows: TGTGCCAGCAGTTACCTGGACGTGGAGCAGTTCTTC.

The rearrangement joins TRBV19 to TRBJ1-1; D uncertain. Deletions cut 2 bases from V and 3 bases from J, with 10 bases between. CDR3 length: 14 amino acids. Germline V lookup: CDR1 LNHDA, CDR2 SQIVND (reference sequence). This CDR3 is CASSIFLGYTEAFF. The CDR3 nucleotides are TGTGCCAGTAGTATATTTCTGGGTTACACTGAAGCTTTCTTT.

The sample holds a few counts of this clonotype. V is TRBV7-9 and J is TRBJ2-5; D possibly corresponds to TRBD1 (6 bases). The germline gives CDR1 SEHNR, CDR2 FQNEAQ (reference sequence). The V end lost 2 bases, the J end lost 5 bases, and 12 bases lay between the germline ends. The CDR3 totals 14 residues. In DNA, the CDR3 is TGTGCCAGCAGCTTACAGGGGCCGTGGGAGACCCAGTACTTC. This sequence encodes CASSLQGPWETQYF.

This clonotype was seen many times. The V call is TRBV7-8, the J call TRBJ1-5, with TRBD1 identical over 7 bases. CDR1 SGHVS and CDR2 FQNEAQ come from the germline V gene. Trimming took 5 bases from V and 7 from J; bases not matched to a gene: 11. This CDR3 is built from 15 residues. This CDR3 is CASSPSTGQGQPQHF. As DNA, the CDR3 is TGTGCCAGCAGCCCTTCGACAGGGCAAGGGCAGCCCCAGCATTTT.

As to this clonotype: Without the conserved terminal phenylalanine or tryptophan, this CDR3 likely stems from a read error. Because the CDR3's place on the DNA is in doubt, the DNA is left out and the CDR3 is given as listed by TCRdb. The J gene is TRBJ1-2, the V gene TRBV2; the D call of TRBD1 is as the table states it, not checked on the DNA. Germline V lookup: CDR1 SNHLY, CDR2 FYNNEI. The CDR3 is 12 amino acids long, termini counted. CDR3 in amino acids: CASRGRSPLDPL.